This T cell receptor (beta chain) was identified during a study of blood T cell repertoires in COVID-19 (dated by TCRdb to 2018 to 2021). Regarding the research as a whole: The collaborator samples originated in the United States, Italy and Spain and spanned the acute and convalescent phases of COVID-19. The material from the prospective study consisted of cDNA or gDNA derived from T cells, B-cell-depleted T cells, or PBMCs. Subjects who had been exposed to COVID-19, were actively infected with it, or had recovered from it provided the deeply sampled blood TCRbeta repertoires that made up the dataset. The repertoires were released in a freely available public database meant as a resource for research on the immune response to SARS-CoV-2. Samples came from the ongoing ImmuneRACE study (first 160 participants) plus 1,254 subjects from 6 global collaborators. Sample metadata almost always included a de-identified subject ID, COVID-19 status, age in years and sex. Where HLA class I and class II types were available, the types were taken from metadata supplied by the sample provider, not from assay-based typing. Study-wide findings and limitations: Clinical and demographic metadata were provided uncurated, with the amount varying by source and participant.

Reading the germline V gene gives CDR1 MGHDK and CDR2 SYGVNS. V ends up 1 base short and J 6 bases short, with an unmatched junction base count of 3. The CDR3 goes from the cysteine to the phenylalanine over 15 residues. CDR3 DNA only is kept here, 45 bases in frame from base 1. In the prospective study, participants were about 18 to 95 years old, resided in fewer than 25 geographic areas of the United States, and were enrolled through a virtual design. In the prospective study, cohorts were assigned on the basis of participant-reported clinical history obtained from a screening survey and a study questionnaire. Mobile phlebotomists in the prospective study collected whole blood, serum and a nasopharyngeal or oropharyngeal swab from every participant. Participants in the prospective study had the option to provide additional blood draws and questionnaires over an approximately 2-month period. Blood samples from the prospective study were shipped frozen or at room temperature prior to DNA extraction.

The immunoSEQ Assay, a bias-controlled multiplex PCR, was used to amplify TCRbeta CDR3 regions from genomic DNA. In the paper's pipeline: Within the assay, amplification of reference gene primers was used to estimate how many nucleated cells each sample contained. Sequence reads were collapsed and filtered to measure the absolute abundance of every unique TCRbeta CDR3 rearrangement. For each sample, productive Simpson clonality was calculated by taking the square root of Simpson's diversity index across productive rearrangements. TCRdb re-hosts the immuneACCESS table, in-frame sequences only. Its copies lack some clones; in the studies checked, an unresolved V gene accounts for under half of them, and the cause for the rest is not known. V and J calls plus clone size are reproduced from that table; the DNA served to infer D and trimming. The sample table lists some 130,000 clones, around four fifths of them with a count of one. Roughly 2.2% of the sample belongs to the ten largest clones.

As regards this clone: Its cognate antigen has yet to be identified. Base qualities are not recorded, but no much larger clone differs from it by a single base.

This chain is built from TRBV25-1 and TRBJ2-1; the junction holds 10 bases that match TRBD2. The clonotype was recovered from a man aged 35-49 years with acute COVID-19. The sample comprised PBMCs or T cells enriched from blood (not recorded which). The nucleotide sequence reads as follows: TGTGCCAGCAGTGAATCTAGCGGGAGTTTCAATGAGCAGTTCTTC. Its protein product is CASSESSGSFNEQFF. The CDR3, completed at both ends by the reference TRBV25-1 and TRBJ2-1 genes, gives the full variable domain EADIYQTPRYLVIGTGKKITLECSQTMGHDKMYWYQQDPGMELHLIHYSYGVNSTEKGDLSSESTVSRIRTEHFPLTLESARPSHTSQYLCASSESSGSFNEQFFGPGTRLTVL.